The 28 T cell receptor beta chains listed next were all sequenced from one sample in a study of blood T cell repertoires in COVID-19. Method: immunoSEQ multiplex PCR; TCRdb's copy keeps in-frame clones and lacks some. The data contain hundreds of thousands of clones, around 86% of them seen just once; the ten biggest clones take up about 1.5%. Sequenced material: PBMCs or T cells enriched from blood (not recorded which). These TCRs come from a woman aged 45-65 years who had recovered from COVID-19.

The chain couples TRBV18 to TRBJ1-2; D possibly corresponds to TRBD1 (5 bases). Germline CDR1 KGHSH, CDR2 LQKENI. The CDR3 length is 14 residues. V gave up 3 bases and J gave up 3 bases, with 11 bases separating them. CDR3 residues: CASSPLGEDYGYTF. The CDR3 region has the DNA TGTGCCAGCTCACCCTTGGGGGAGGACTATGGCTACACCTTC.

The chain uses TRBV5-1 and TRBJ2-1; 10 bases are a match to TRBD2. The CDR3 is made up of 16 amino acids. Trimming cost V 0 bases and J 6 bases; bases outside gene matches: 6. Germline V gene lookup returns CDR1 SGHRS and CDR2 YFSETQ. Written as DNA, the CDR3 is TGCGCCAGCAGCTTGGTTGTCAGCGGGAGGGGCAATGAGCAGTTCTTC. It is translated as CASSLVVSGRGNEQFF.

The chain links TRBV24-1 to TRBJ2-1; 7 bases are a match to TRBD1. CDR1 KGHDR and CDR2 SFDVKD come from the germline V gene. V lost 5 bases and J lost 4; bases outside the gene matches: 1. The CDR3 covers 13 residues. DNA of the CDR3: TGTGCCACCAGTGCGGGACAGTACAATGAGCAGTTCTTC. Translating gives CATSAGQYNEQFF.

This clone was counted a few times. The rearrangement links TRBV30 to TRBJ1-1, with a possible D match to TRBD1 (5 bases). Trimming removed 2 bases at V and 5 bases at J, with 15 bases between. CDR1 and CDR2 from the germline V gene are GTSNPN and SVGIG (reference sequence). CDR3 length equals 14 residues. Here the CDR3 reads CAWSTGQGGTEAFF. In DNA form, the CDR3 reads TGTGCCTGGAGTACGGGGCAGGGAGGTACTGAAGCTTTCTTT.

This chain connects TRBV19 to TRBJ1-1; 9 bases are a match to TRBD1. Germline V lookup: CDR1 LNHDA, CDR2 SQIVND (reference sequence). V gave up 1 base and J gave up 1 base; unmatched junction bases: 7. The CDR3 spans 17 residues. The CDR3 region is CASSIGTGVGENTEAFF. In DNA form, the CDR3 reads TGTGCCAGTAGTATAGGGACAGGGGTCGGTGAGAACACTGAAGCTTTCTTT.

The chain employs TRBV2 and TRBJ1-3; D remains unclear. Germline CDR1 and CDR2: SNHLY and FYNNEI. The CDR3 runs to 15 residues. V gave up 7 bases and J gave up 0 bases, with 13 bases separating them. DNA of the CDR3: TGTGCCAGCATCGAGACGTCTAGCTCTGGAAACACCATATATTTT. Translating gives CASIETSSSGNTIYF.

The V call is TRBV6-1, the J call TRBJ2-1; TRBD2 agrees at 9 bases. V lost 0 bases to trimming and J lost 3 bases; unmatched junction nucleotides: 12. CDR3 size: 19 residues. Germline V gene lookup returns CDR1 MNHNS and CDR2 SASEGT. The CDR3 sequence: CASSEAGMWVAGDYNEQFF. The CDR3 nucleotides read TGTGCCAGCAGTGAAGCGGGTATGTGGGTAGCGGGAGACTACAATGAGCAGTTCTTC.

The J gene is TRBJ2-1, the V gene TRBV4-1; D not certain. In germline, CDR1 is MGHRA, CDR2 YSYEKL. V was clipped by 1 base and J by 10 bases, with 11 bases between them. The CDR3 is 13 amino acids. Here the CDR3 DNA reads TGCGCCAGCAGCCAAGGGATGGTTAGCGAGCAGTTCTTC. This gives the protein CASSQGMVSEQFF.

The table lists this clone with a count of one. V and J are TRBV19 and TRBJ2-3, with a possible D match to TRBD2 (6 bases). Germline lookup yields CDR1 LNHDA and CDR2 SQIVND (reference sequence). The CDR3 runs 14 residues. Trimming shortened V by 8 bases and J by 3 bases, and 15 bases separated the two germline ends. CDR3 sequence: CASRAGGGTDTQYF. CDR3 nucleotides: TGTGCCAGTCGGGCGGGTGGGGGGACAGATACGCAGTATTTT.

J is TRBJ2-5 and V is TRBV7-2, with 8 bases identical to TRBD2. V was pared by 3 bases and J by 2 bases, with 5 bases of the junction left unmatched. The CDR3 consists of 15 residues. Per the germline V gene, CDR1 is SGHTA and CDR2 is FQGNSA. Here the CDR3 reads CASSLGGRTQETQYF. The CDR3, as DNA: TGTGCCAGCAGCTTGGGCGGGAGGACACAAGAGACCCAGTACTTC.

The chain combines TRBV7-9 with TRBJ1-2; the D is unclear. Germline CDR1 SEHNR, CDR2 FQNEAQ (reference sequence). CDR3 length: 14 amino acids. The germline V and J ends were trimmed by 4 bases and 8 bases, with 17 bases remaining between them. DNA for the CDR3: TGTGCCAGCAGCTCGACGGCTAGGGAGTACGGCTACACCTTC. Translated: CASSSTAREYGYTF.

The chain carries TRBV13 and TRBJ2-2; 9 bases agree with TRBD2. Germline V gives CDR1 PRHDT, CDR2 FYEKMQ (reference sequence). This CDR3 contains 17 residues. V was pared by 0 bases and J by 3 bases, with 5 bases of the junction left unmatched. The CDR3 region is CASSLGSSGKYTGELFF. Here the CDR3 DNA reads TGTGCCAGCAGCTTAGGATCTAGCGGGAAGTACACCGGGGAGCTGTTTTTT.

The V call is TRBV12-3 or TRBV12-4, the J call TRBJ2-3, with unresolved D. With 2 bases removed from V and 4 bases from J, the gap between germline ends came to 7 bases. CDR3 length: 13 amino acids. CDR3 region: CASSLMAADTQYF. The CDR3, as DNA: TGTGCCAGCAGTTTAATGGCAGCAGATACGCAGTATTTT.

The chain links TRBV19 to TRBJ2-1; D perhaps matches TRBD1 (6 bases). The V gene's germline CDR1 is LNHDA and CDR2 SQIVND (reference sequence). The germline V and J ends were trimmed by 6 bases and 9 bases, with 12 bases remaining between them. The CDR3 consists of 12 residues. CDR3 protein: CASSMGAAEQFF. DNA for the CDR3: TGTGCCAGTAGCATGGGGGCTGCTGAGCAGTTCTTC.

This clone was seen more than once but under ten times. The V and J genes are TRBV7-9 and TRBJ1-6, with D unclear. Germline V gene data show CDR1 as SEHNR and CDR2 as FQNEAQ (reference sequence). There are 14 residues in the CDR3. Trimming took off 2 bases at V and 7 bases at J, with 9 bases between the two ends. CDR3 sequence reads: CASSLSGRNSPLHF. DNA for the CDR3: TGTGCCAGCAGCTTATCGGGAAGGAATTCACCCCTCCACTTT.

The chain recombines TRBV9 with TRBJ2-2; D gene uncertain. Trimming took 3 bases from V and 7 from J, leaving 10 bases between them. Germline V lookup: CDR1 SGDLS, CDR2 YYNGEE. The CDR3 contains 13 residues. The DNA of the CDR3 is TGTGCCAGCAGCGGGCTCCTTGGCGGGGAGCTGTTTTTT. Amino acid sequence: CASSGLLGGELFF.

The J gene is TRBJ2-3, the V gene TRBV2, with TRBD2 identical over 7 bases. With 2 bases clipped from V and 5 bases from J, the junction kept 10 bases outside the gene matches. In germline, CDR1 is SNHLY, CDR2 FYNNEI. This CDR3 region has 16 residues. The CDR3 sequence: CASSEPLAGAVDTQYF. The CDR3 DNA sequence: TGTGCCAGCAGTGAACCGCTGGCGGGAGCGGTAGATACGCAGTATTTT.

The rearrangement uses TRBV20-1 and TRBJ1-1; tentative D call: TRBD1 (6 bases). Trimming stripped 3 bases from V and 4 bases from J, with 9 bases between. The CDR3 extends over 12 amino acids. The germline V gene has CDR1 DFQATT and CDR2 SNEGSKA (reference sequence). The CDR3 loop reads CSASGRGTEAFF. The CDR3 DNA reads TGCAGTGCTAGTGGCAGGGGCACTGAAGCTTTCTTT.

The chain carries TRBV14 and TRBJ1-1; D unresolved. Germline assignment: CDR1 SGHDN and CDR2 FVKESK. V was trimmed by 0 bases and J by 4 bases, leaving 12 bases between them. The CDR3 has 15 amino acids. The CDR3 here is CASSQEAGWVTEAFF. CDR3 nucleotide sequence: TGTGCCAGCAGCCAAGAGGCGGGGTGGGTCACTGAAGCTTTCTTT. The full variable domain, completed using reference TRBV14 and TRBJ1-1, is EAGVTQFPSHSVIEKGQTVTLRCDPISGHDNLYWYRRVMGKEIKFLLHFVKESKQDESGMPNNRFLAERTGGTYSTLKVQPAELEDSGVYFCASSQEAGWVTEAFFGQGTRLTVV.

V is TRBV6-5 and J is TRBJ2-2; 7 bases match TRBD1. The CDR3 runs 14 residues. Trimming removed 6 bases from V and 4 bases from J; junction bases left unmatched: 5. The germline V gene encodes CDR1 MNHEY and CDR2 SVGAGI. CDR3 bases: TGTGCCAGCAGCCGACAGGGATTCACCGGGGAGCTGTTTTTT. Protein sequence: CASSRQGFTGELFF.

The V call is TRBV27, the J call TRBJ1-1, with D unresolved. CDR1 MNHEY and CDR2 SMNVEV come from the germline V gene (reference sequence). Trimming cost V 7 bases and J 0 bases, with 12 bases left between them. CDR3 length: 14 amino acids. This CDR3 is CASKGWTLNTEAFF. In nucleotides, the CDR3 is TGTGCCAGCAAGGGATGGACTCTGAACACTGAAGCTTTCTTT.

This clone was picked up one time. This chain links TRBV7-9 with TRBJ2-7; D may be TRBD2 (6 bases). With 1 base removed from V and 3 bases from J, the gap between germline ends came to 13 bases. Germline V gene lookup returns CDR1 SEHNR and CDR2 FQNEAQ (reference sequence). The CDR3 covers 15 residues. CDR3 in DNA: TGTGCCAGCAGCTTAGTGGGCGGGACCCACTACGAGCAGTACTTC. This gives the protein CASSLVGGTHYEQYF.

This rearrangement joins TRBV28 to TRBJ1-6; D ambiguous. CDR3 size: 14 residues. The germline gives CDR1 MDHEN, CDR2 SYDVKM. V shed 5 bases and J shed 10 bases, with 15 bases lying between them. The CDR3 coding sequence is TGTGCCAGCAGTCTGGACTCTTCGGGATCACCCCTCCACTTT. The encoded protein is CASSLDSSGSPLHF.

The rearrangement links TRBV2 to TRBJ1-3, with D perhaps TRBD1 (5 bases). This CDR3 has 13 residues. Germline values: CDR1 SNHLY, CDR2 FYNNEI. V dropped 10 bases and J dropped 0 bases, with 10 bases sitting between them. CDR3 region: CANRQTSGNTIYF. The CDR3 region has the DNA TGTGCCAATAGACAGACCTCTGGAAACACCATATATTTT.

The CDR3 DNA reads TGTGCCACCAGCGGATCCGGGACAGGGGACCAGCCCCAGCATTTT. It yields the protein CATSGSGTGDQPQHF. The chain links TRBV15 to TRBJ1-5, with 10 positions matching TRBD1. J was trimmed by 7 bases and V by 5 bases; bases with no gene match: 8. CDR3 length: 15 amino acids. Germline-derived CDR1 and CDR2 are LNHNV and YYDKDF (reference sequence).

The table lists this clone with a count of one. J is TRBJ2-7 and V is TRBV2; D possibly corresponds to TRBD2 (6 bases). The CDR3 loop spans 15 amino acids. Trimming removed 3 bases from V and 0 bases from J, with 12 bases in between. Germline values: CDR1 SNHLY, CDR2 FYNNEI. For the CDR3, the DNA is TGTGCCAGCAGTGAGTCGCTAGCGCCCTCCTACGAGCAGTACTTC. This gives the protein CASSESLAPSYEQYF.

The chain carries TRBV9 and TRBJ2-3; a possible D gene is TRBD2 (5 bases). The germline gives CDR1 SGDLS, CDR2 YYNGEE. Trimming removed 2 bases at V and 0 bases at J, with 13 bases between. This CDR3 has 16 residues. CDR3 sequence: CASSVGIAYSTDTQYF. The CDR3 nucleotides read TGTGCCAGCAGCGTTGGGATAGCGTACAGCACAGATACGCAGTATTTT.

This sequence joins TRBV28 and TRBJ2-5, with a tentative D call TRBD2 (5 bases). V was trimmed by 10 bases and J by 5 bases, leaving 8 bases between them. The CDR3 covers 10 residues. Germline CDR1 reads MDHEN; CDR2 reads SYDVKM. The CDR3 is CATLAETQYF. CDR3 coding DNA: TGTGCCACTCTAGCCGAGACCCAGTACTTC.